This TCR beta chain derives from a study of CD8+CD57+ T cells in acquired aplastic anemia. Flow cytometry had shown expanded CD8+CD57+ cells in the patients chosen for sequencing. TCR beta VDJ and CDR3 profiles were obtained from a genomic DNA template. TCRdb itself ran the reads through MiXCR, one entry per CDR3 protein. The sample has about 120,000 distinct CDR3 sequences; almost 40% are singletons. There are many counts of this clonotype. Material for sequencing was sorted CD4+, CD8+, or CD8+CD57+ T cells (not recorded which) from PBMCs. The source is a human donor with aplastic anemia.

The CDR3 reads CAISESGRGGDEQYF. The CDR3 bases are TGTGCCATCAGTGAGTCTGGGCGGGGGGGCGACGAGCAGTACTTC. V is TRBV10-3 and J is TRBJ2-7; TRBD2 matches 9 bases. Germline V gene data show CDR1 as ENHRY and CDR2 as SYGVKD. V lost 0 bases and J lost 5; bases outside the gene matches: 5. CDR3 size: 15 residues.